This entry is about one T cell receptor (beta chain). Its antigen is unidentified. Processing of graft tissue released intraepithelial and lamina propria lymphocytes. The sample originates from a study of graft-versus-host responses after intestinal transplantation. Overall study context: Recipients got multivisceral, liver-intestinal, or isolated intestinal transplants. Tacrolimus plus steroids were given to all recipients for about 3 years, preceded by anti-thymocyte globulin induction. Points from the study as a whole: In recipient marrow, GvH clones were found, and some appeared first in ileum or blood.

Generated by immunoSEQ multiplex PCR, the TCRdb table keeps only in-frame clones and is missing some. The sample records 9,500 to 13,000 clones, approximately 76% being singletons. This clonotype originated in a human patient who received an intestinal transplant, so some T cells may come from the graft donor. The specimen comprised ileum tissue, sampled 23 days after intestinal transplant.

The CDR3 DNA reads as TGTGCCAGCAGATCGGGACAGGGATACAATGAGCAGTTCTTC. As protein: CASRSGQGYNEQFF. This chain joins TRBV25-1 and TRBJ2-1; TRBD1 agrees at 9 bases. The germline CDR1 and CDR2 sequences are MGHDK and SYGVNS. The CDR3 contains 14 residues. The ends lost 6 bases at V and 4 bases at J; junction bases unmatched: 4. The complete variable domain, with remaining parts taken from reference TRBV25-1 and TRBJ2-1, reads EADIYQTPRYLVIGTGKKITLECSQTMGHDKMYWYQQDPGMELHLIHYSYGVNSTEKGDLSSESTVSRIRTEHFPLTLESARPSHTSQYLCASRSGQGYNEQFFGPGTRLTVL.